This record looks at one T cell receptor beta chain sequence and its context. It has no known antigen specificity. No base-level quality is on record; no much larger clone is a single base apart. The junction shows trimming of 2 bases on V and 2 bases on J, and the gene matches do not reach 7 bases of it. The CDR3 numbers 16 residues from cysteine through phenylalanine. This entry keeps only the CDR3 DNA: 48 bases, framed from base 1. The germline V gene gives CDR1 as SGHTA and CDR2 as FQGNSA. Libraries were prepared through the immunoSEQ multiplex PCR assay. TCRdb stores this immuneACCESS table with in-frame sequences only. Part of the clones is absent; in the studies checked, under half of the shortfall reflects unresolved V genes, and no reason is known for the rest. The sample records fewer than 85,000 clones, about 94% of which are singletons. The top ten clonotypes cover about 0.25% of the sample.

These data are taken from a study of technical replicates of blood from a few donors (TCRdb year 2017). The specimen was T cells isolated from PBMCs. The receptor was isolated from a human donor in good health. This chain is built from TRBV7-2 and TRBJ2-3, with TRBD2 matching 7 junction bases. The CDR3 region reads CASSLKYLAATDTQYF. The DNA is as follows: TGTGCCAGCAGCTTAAAGTACCTAGCGGCCACAGATACGCAGTATTTT.